This T cell receptor (beta chain) was documented in a study of blood T cell repertoires in COVID-19. Looking at the study overall: Acute and convalescent COVID-19 specimens originated in the United States, Italy and Spain. T cells, B-cell-depleted T cells, or PBMCs supplied cDNA or gDNA.

The data were produced by immunoSEQ multiplex PCR, yet TCRdb's version contains in-frame clones alone and is incomplete. The sample has over 150,000 clones, roughly 85% seen once. Assignment of participants to cohorts was predicated upon participant-reported clinical history. V dropped 9 bases and J dropped 6; count of bases not matched to a gene: 16. Germline loops: CDR1 SGHAT, CDR2 FQNNGV. The CDR3 is 17 residues long. This receptor was obtained from a man in his forties who had recovered from COVID-19. The sequencing input was PBMCs or T cells enriched from blood (not recorded which). V gene TRBV11-2 combines with J gene TRBJ2-4, with TRBD2 identical over 11 bases. The CDR3 loop reads CASLGLAGGWPANIQYF. The DNA of the CDR3 is TGTGCCAGTTTGGGGCTAGCGGGAGGATGGCCTGCAAACATTCAGTACTTC.